This passage covers 23 T cell receptor beta chains from one sample sequenced in a study of OX40 agonist ivuxolimab in advanced cancers. Measured with immunoSEQ multiplex PCR; TCRdb has only the in-frame clones, and not every one. The data contain tens of thousands of clones, 87% of them singletons. The material was CD4+ or CD8+ T cells sorted from blood, obtained in a trial of the OX40 agonist ivuxolimab. These receptor sequences come from an adult with an advanced solid tumor such as melanoma, head and neck, liver or kidney cancer.

This chain links TRBV5-1 with TRBJ1-2, with 11 bases that match TRBD1. Per the germline V gene, CDR1 is SGHRS and CDR2 is YFSETQ. The CDR3 consists of 13 residues. Trimming at V came to 4 bases and at J to 11 bases, leaving 7 bases not matched to a gene. The CDR3 DNA reads TGCGCCAGCAGCCGGGGACAGGGGGGTAGTTACACCTTC. This sequence encodes CASSRGQGGSYTF.

The J gene is TRBJ1-3, the V gene TRBV19; 8 nucleotides agree with TRBD1. V trimming: 6 bases; J trimming: 3 bases; junction bases outside the gene matches: 4. CDR3 length: 14 residues. From germline, CDR1 is LNHDA and CDR2 SQIVND (reference sequence). CDR3 in DNA: TGTGCCAGTAGGGCACAGGGGGGTGGAAACACCATATATTTT. Translation: CASRAQGGGNTIYF.

The V call is TRBV6-1, the J call TRBJ1-3; TRBD1 might be the D (5 bases). Germline lookup yields CDR1 MNHNS and CDR2 SASEGT. The V and J ends lost 6 bases and 10 bases respectively, with 13 bases between them. The CDR3 runs 12 residues. The CDR3 nucleotides read TGTGCCAGCAGAGGAGGGGCAAGGACCATATATTTT. Translation gives CASRGGARTIYF.

CDR3 nucleotides: TGCAGCGTTCTAAAAGGGGACTCCACTGAAGCTTTCTTT. It specifies CSVLKGDSTEAFF. The chain links TRBV29-1 to TRBJ1-1; tentatively, D is TRBD1 (5 bases). V shed 5 bases and J shed 4 bases, with 14 bases lying between them. From germline, CDR1 is SQVTM and CDR2 ANQGSEA. There are 13 residues in the CDR3.

This clone has a handful of counts. The chain recombines TRBV30 with TRBJ1-6; no definite D call. CDR1 and CDR2 from the germline V gene are GTSNPN and SVGIG (reference sequence). V shed 5 bases and J shed 11 bases, with 10 bases lying between them. The CDR3 is 11 residues long. The CDR3 sequence is CAWSKKTPLHF. CDR3 sequence (DNA): TGTGCCTGGTCTAAGAAGACACCCCTCCACTTT. Looking up the rest from reference TRBV30 and TRBJ1-6 gives the full variable domain: SQTIHQWPATLVQPVGSPLSLECTVEGTSNPNLYWYRQAAGRGLQLLFYSVGIGQISSEVPQNLSASRPQDRQFILSSKKLLLSDSGFYLCAWSKKTPLHFGNGTRLTVT.

As concerns this clone: Other DNA sequences within the sample encode an identical CDR3. The chain is built from TRBV2 and TRBJ1-1; D ambiguous. Trimming removed 2 bases at V and 0 bases at J, with 4 bases between. Germline V gene sequence: CDR1 SNHLY, CDR2 FYNNEI. This CDR3 comprises 13 residues. Here the CDR3 DNA reads TGTGCCAGCAGTGAACTGATGAACACTGAAGCTTTCTTT. It yields the protein CASSELMNTEAFF. The whole variable domain, filled in from reference TRBV2 and TRBJ1-1, reads EPEVTQTPSHQVTQMGQEVILRCVPISNHLYFYWYRQILGQKVEFLVSFYNNEISEKSEIFDDQFSVERPDGSNFTLKIRSTKLEDSAMYFCASSELMNTEAFFGQGTRLTVV.

In DNA form, the CDR3 reads TGTGCCATCAGTAGCGGGGGGGCATCTGAGCAGTTCTTC. Its translation: CAISSGGASEQFF. The gene calls are TRBV10-3 and TRBJ2-1; 10 bases match TRBD2. The germline CDR1 and CDR2 sequences are ENHRY and SYGVKD. The CDR3 loop spans 13 amino acids. V shed 5 bases, J shed 9 bases, and the junction held 4 bases outside the gene matches.

This clone appeared a few times. The V call is TRBV5-1, the J call TRBJ1-1; D is unclear. Germline assignment: CDR1 SGHRS and CDR2 YFSETQ. The V end was cut by 3 bases, the J end by 0 bases, with 6 bases between. The CDR3 extends over 13 amino acids. CDR3 DNA: TGCGCCAGCAGCTCACTCATGAACACTGAAGCTTTCTTT. Translation gives CASSSLMNTEAFF.

A few counts support this clone. The chain couples TRBV28 to TRBJ1-5; unclear D gene. This CDR3 has 13 amino acids. CDR1 and CDR2 from the germline V gene are MDHEN and SYDVKM. V was trimmed by 5 bases and J by 6 bases, leaving 11 bases between them. The CDR3 is CASSDHRGQPQHF. The DNA for the CDR3 is TGTGCCAGCAGTGACCACAGAGGTCAGCCCCAGCATTTT.

The J gene is TRBJ2-3, the V gene TRBV18; TRBD2 might be the D (6 bases). The germline V and J ends were trimmed by 6 bases and 4 bases, with 14 bases remaining between them. There are 14 residues in the CDR3. Germline CDR1 is KGHSH and CDR2 is LQKENI. This CDR3 is CASSLGGPPDTQYF. The CDR3 DNA reads as TGTGCCAGCTCCCTCGGGGGACCCCCAGATACGCAGTATTTT.

The chain employs TRBV14 and TRBJ2-7; no clear D. V was cut by 1 base and J by 0 bases, with 10 bases left in between. The CDR3 has 15 residues. Germline V gene data show CDR1 as SGHDN and CDR2 as FVKESK. The CDR3 region is CASSQARSNSYEQYF. The CDR3 DNA follows: TGTGCCAGCAGCCAAGCCCGTTCTAACTCCTACGAGCAGTACTTC.

The J gene is TRBJ2-3, the V gene TRBV7-3; possibly TRBD2 for D (6 bases). Trimming removed 5 bases at V and 0 bases at J, with 12 bases between. Germline assignment: CDR1 SGHTA and CDR2 FQGTGA. This CDR3 has 15 residues. The CDR3 DNA reads TGTGCCAGCAGCCTGGGACTTCTAAGCACAGATACGCAGTATTTT. It encodes CASSLGLLSTDTQYF.

The chain couples TRBV7-9 to TRBJ1-2; D is unclear. CDR1 SEHNR and CDR2 FQNEAQ come from the germline V gene (reference sequence). Trimming shortened V by 5 bases and J by 4 bases, and 14 bases separated the two germline ends. The CDR3 covers 14 residues. The CDR3 here is CASSPSGGLYGYTF. CDR3 DNA sequence: TGTGCCAGCAGCCCTTCAGGTGGTCTCTATGGCTACACCTTC.

V and J are TRBV2 and TRBJ1-2; 7 nucleotides line up with TRBD1. The CDR3 has 13 amino acids. V lost 6 bases to trimming and J lost 5 bases; unmatched junction nucleotides: 6. The V gene's germline CDR1 is SNHLY and CDR2 FYNNEI. The CDR3 loop reads CASRGDSTYGYTF. In nucleotides, the CDR3 is TGTGCCAGCAGGGGGGACAGCACATATGGCTACACCTTC.

The J gene is TRBJ2-6, the V gene TRBV5-1; D is unresolved. The V gene lost 1 base and the J gene lost 0 bases, with 8 bases spanning the gap. CDR3 length: 16 residues. Germline CDR1 is SGHRS and CDR2 is YFSETQ. The CDR3 region has the DNA TGCGCCAGCAGCTTGCGTAGGAGCTCTGGGGCCAACGTCCTGACTTTC. Protein: CASSLRRSSGANVLTF.

This chain connects TRBV5-1 to TRBJ2-1; TRBD1 or TRBD2 may be the D gene (5 bases each). V shed 0 bases and J shed 6 bases, with 13 bases lying between them. CDR1 and CDR2 from the germline V gene are SGHRS and YFSETQ. The CDR3 spans 15 residues. CDR3 loop: CASSLGAGTANEQFF. The DNA of the CDR3 is TGCGCCAGCAGCTTGGGGGCAGGGACCGCCAATGAGCAGTTCTTC.

Only one count was recorded for this clone. This chain links TRBV12-5 with TRBJ2-7; 9 bases are shared with TRBD1. The CDR3 is 18 residues long. Germline V lookup: CDR1 LGHNT, CDR2 FRNRAP. The ends lost 3 bases at V and 1 base at J; junction bases unmatched: 13. CDR3 in DNA: TGTGCTAGTGGTTTAATCCCCCCCGGGACAGGGATATCCTACGAGCAGTACTTC. Protein product: CASGLIPPGTGISYEQYF.

The chain joins TRBV11-2 to TRBJ1-4; no definite D call. The length of the CDR3 is 14 residues. CDR1 is SGHAT and CDR2 is FQNNGV in the germline V gene. Trimming removed 5 bases from V and 3 bases from J, with 10 bases in between. The CDR3 protein is CASSLSAANEKLFF. The CDR3 coding sequence is TGTGCCAGCAGCCTATCGGCGGCTAATGAAAAACTGTTTTTT.

This clone was found a few times. CDR3 bases: TGTGCCAGCAGTTCGTATGAACCCCTCCACTTT. It yields the protein CASSSYEPLHF. The rearrangement uses TRBV2 and TRBJ1-6; no firm D call. Germline values: CDR1 SNHLY, CDR2 FYNNEI. The V gene lost 5 bases and the J gene lost 12 bases, with 8 bases spanning the gap. The CDR3 totals 11 residues.

The gene calls are TRBV18 and TRBJ2-1; TRBD1 matches 10 bases. The CDR3 totals 14 residues. The germline gives CDR1 KGHSH, CDR2 LQKENI. V lost 2 bases, J lost 7 bases, and 2 bases stayed unmatched. This CDR3 reads CASSPGTGANEQFF. CDR3 nucleotides: TGTGCCAGCTCACCAGGGACAGGGGCTAATGAGCAGTTCTTC.

The genes are TRBV27 and TRBJ1-1; no reliable D call. This CDR3 has 16 amino acids. Germline V gene sequence: CDR1 MNHEY, CDR2 SMNVEV (reference sequence). Trimming pared 6 bases from V and 2 bases from J, leaving 19 bases between. CDR3 sequence (DNA): TGTGCCAGCAGCTCGACCGCCAGTCTTTATAACACTGAAGCTTTCTTT. This sequence encodes CASSSTASLYNTEAFF.

CDR3 sequence: CASSLGSTGGLPQPQHF. In DNA form, the CDR3 reads TGTGCCAGCAGTTTGGGATCGACAGGCGGACTTCCTCAGCCCCAGCATTTT. The gene calls are TRBV27 and TRBJ1-5; weak D call: TRBD1 (6 bases). The V end was cut by 3 bases, the J end by 6 bases, with 21 bases between. CDR1 and CDR2 from the germline V gene are MNHEY and SMNVEV (reference sequence). The length of the CDR3 is 17 residues.

This chain joins TRBV7-6 and TRBJ1-4; a possible D gene is TRBD1 (6 bases). The CDR3 runs to 16 residues. Trimming cost V 5 bases and J 5 bases, with 18 bases left between them. The germline V gene encodes CDR1 SGHVS and CDR2 FNYEAQ. The CDR3 sequence is CASSPQQGGSNEKLFF. The CDR3 bases are TGTGCCAGCAGCCCACAACAGGGAGGGTCCAATGAAAAACTGTTTTTT. Using reference TRBV7-6 and TRBJ1-4 for the parts outside the CDR3, the full variable domain is GAGVSQSPRYKVTKRGQDVALRCDPISGHVSLYWYRQALGQGPEFLTYFNYEAQQDKSGLPNDRFSAERPEGSISTLTIQRTEQRDSAMYRCASSPQQGGSNEKLFFGSGTQLSVL.